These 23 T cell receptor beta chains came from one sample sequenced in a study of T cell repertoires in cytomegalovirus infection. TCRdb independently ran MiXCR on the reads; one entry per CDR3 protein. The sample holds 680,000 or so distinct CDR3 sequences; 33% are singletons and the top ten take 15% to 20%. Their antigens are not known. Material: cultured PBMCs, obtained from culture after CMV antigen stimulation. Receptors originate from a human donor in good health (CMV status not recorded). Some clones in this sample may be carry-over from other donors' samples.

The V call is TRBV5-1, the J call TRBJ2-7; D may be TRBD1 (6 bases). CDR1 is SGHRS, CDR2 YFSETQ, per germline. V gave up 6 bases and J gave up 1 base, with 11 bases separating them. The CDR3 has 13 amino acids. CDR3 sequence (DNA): TGCGCCAGCAAGGGGGATAATTCCTACGAGCAGTACTTC. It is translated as CASKGDNSYEQYF.

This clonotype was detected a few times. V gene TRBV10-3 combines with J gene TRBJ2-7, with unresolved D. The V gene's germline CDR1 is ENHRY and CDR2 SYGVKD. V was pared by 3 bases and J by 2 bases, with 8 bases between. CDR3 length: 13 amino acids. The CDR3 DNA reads TGTGCCATCAGTGACAGTGGCCCCTACGAGCAGTACTTC. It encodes CAISDSGPYEQYF.

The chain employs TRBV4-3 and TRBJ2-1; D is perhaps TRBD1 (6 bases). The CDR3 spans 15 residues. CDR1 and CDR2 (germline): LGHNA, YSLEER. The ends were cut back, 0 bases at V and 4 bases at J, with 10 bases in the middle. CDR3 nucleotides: TGCGCCAGCAGCCAAGACTCTGGACAGTACAATGAGCAGTTCTTC. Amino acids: CASSQDSGQYNEQFF.

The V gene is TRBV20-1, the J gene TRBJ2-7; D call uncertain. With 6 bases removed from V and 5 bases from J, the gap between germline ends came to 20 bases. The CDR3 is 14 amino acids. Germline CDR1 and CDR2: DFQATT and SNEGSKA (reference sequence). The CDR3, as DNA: TGCAGTGCAACTCCCGCACAGTTTTCCCACGAGCAGTACTTC. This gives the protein CSATPAQFSHEQYF.

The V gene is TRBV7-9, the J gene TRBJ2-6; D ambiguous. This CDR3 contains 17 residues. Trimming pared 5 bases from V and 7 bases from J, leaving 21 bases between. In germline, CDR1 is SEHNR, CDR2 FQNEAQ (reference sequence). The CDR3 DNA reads TGTGCCAGCAGCCCAGTGAGAGGAATTGGGTTAGCCAACGTCCTGACTTTC. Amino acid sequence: CASSPVRGIGLANVLTF.

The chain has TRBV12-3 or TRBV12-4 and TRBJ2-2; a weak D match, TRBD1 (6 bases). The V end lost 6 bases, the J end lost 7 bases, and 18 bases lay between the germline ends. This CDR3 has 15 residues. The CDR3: CASRHETGHVGELFF. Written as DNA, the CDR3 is TGTGCCAGCAGGCACGAGACAGGACACGTCGGGGAGCTGTTTTTT.

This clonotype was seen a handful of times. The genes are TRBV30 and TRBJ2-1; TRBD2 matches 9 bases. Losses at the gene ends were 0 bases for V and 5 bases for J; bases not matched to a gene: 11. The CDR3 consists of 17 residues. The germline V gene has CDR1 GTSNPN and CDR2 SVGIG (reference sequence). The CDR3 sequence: CAWSVGGAGGPDNEQFF. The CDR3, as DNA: TGTGCCTGGAGTGTAGGGGGTGCGGGAGGGCCCGACAATGAGCAGTTCTTC.

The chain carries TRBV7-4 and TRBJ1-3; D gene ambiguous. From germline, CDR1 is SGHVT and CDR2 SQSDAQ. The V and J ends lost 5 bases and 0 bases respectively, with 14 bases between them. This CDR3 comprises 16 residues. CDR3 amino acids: CASSPLIGGSGNTIYF. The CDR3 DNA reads TGTGCCAGCAGCCCCCTCATAGGAGGCTCTGGAAACACCATATATTTT.

DNA for the CDR3: TGTGCCAGCAGTGAATTCAGGGCATCTAATGAAAAACTGTTTTTT. This gives the protein CASSEFRASNEKLFF. The chain joins TRBV25-1 to TRBJ1-4, with TRBD1 as a possible D gene (5 bases). Germline CDR1 and CDR2: MGHDK and SYGVNS. V lost 1 base and J 3 bases, leaving 9 bases between the germline ends. The CDR3 is 15 residues long.

CDR3 sequence: CASSQAPTGGDTEAFF. In DNA, the CDR3 is TGCGCCAGCAGCCAAGCTCCCACAGGGGGCGACACTGAAGCTTTCTTT. This sequence joins TRBV4-1 and TRBJ1-1, with TRBD1 matching 9 bases. CDR3 length equals 16 residues. V shed 1 base and J 3 bases; nucleotides not matched to a gene: 6. Looked up from germline, CDR1 is MGHRA and CDR2 is YSYEKL.

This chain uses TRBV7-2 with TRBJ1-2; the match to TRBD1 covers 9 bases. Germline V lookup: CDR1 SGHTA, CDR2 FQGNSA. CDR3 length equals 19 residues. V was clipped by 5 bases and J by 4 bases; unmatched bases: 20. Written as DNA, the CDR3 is TGTGCCAGCAGCCAGACACTCCGGGACAGGGCCTACCTGACCTATGGCTACACCTTC. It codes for CASSQTLRDRAYLTYGYTF. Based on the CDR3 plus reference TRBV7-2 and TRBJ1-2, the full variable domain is GAGVSQSPSNKVTEKGKDVELRCDPISGHTALYWYRQSLGQGLEFLIYFQGNSAPDKSGLPSDRFSAERTGGSVSTLTIQRTQQEDSAVYLCASSQTLRDRAYLTYGYTFGSGTRLTVV.

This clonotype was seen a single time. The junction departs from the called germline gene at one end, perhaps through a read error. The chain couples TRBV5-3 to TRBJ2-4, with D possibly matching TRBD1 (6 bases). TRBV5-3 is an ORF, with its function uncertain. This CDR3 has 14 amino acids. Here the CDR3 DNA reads TGTGCCAGCAGCTTGAGGGCCAAGGGGGACATTCAGTACTTC. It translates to CASSLRAKGDIQYF.

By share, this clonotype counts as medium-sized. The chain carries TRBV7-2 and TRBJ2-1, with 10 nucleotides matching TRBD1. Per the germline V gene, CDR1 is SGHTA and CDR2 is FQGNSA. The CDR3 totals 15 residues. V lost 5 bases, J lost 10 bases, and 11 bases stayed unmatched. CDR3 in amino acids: CASSDSGTGVEEQFF. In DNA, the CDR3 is TGTGCCAGCAGCGACTCCGGGACAGGGGTTGAGGAGCAGTTCTTC. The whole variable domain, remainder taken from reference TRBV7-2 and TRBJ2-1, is GAGVSQSPSNKVTEKGKDVELRCDPISGHTALYWYRQSLGQGLEFLIYFQGNSAPDKSGLPSDRFSAERTGGSVSTLTIQRTQQEDSAVYLCASSDSGTGVEEQFFGPGTRLTVL.

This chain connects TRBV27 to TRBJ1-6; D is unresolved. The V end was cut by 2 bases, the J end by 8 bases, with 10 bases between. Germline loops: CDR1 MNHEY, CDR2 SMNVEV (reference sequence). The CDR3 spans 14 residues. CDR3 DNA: TGTGCCAGCAGTTTAACCGGGGATCATTCACCCCTCCACTTT. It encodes CASSLTGDHSPLHF.

CDR3 sequence reads: CASSPTGGHYEQYF. Here the CDR3 DNA reads TGTGCCAGCAGCCCTACAGGGGGCCACTACGAGCAGTACTTC. The chain recombines TRBV7-4 with TRBJ2-7; 9 bases match TRBD1. The CDR3 is 14 amino acids. The germline gives CDR1 SGHVT, CDR2 SQSDAQ. V shed 5 bases, J shed 3 bases, and the junction held 5 bases outside the gene matches.

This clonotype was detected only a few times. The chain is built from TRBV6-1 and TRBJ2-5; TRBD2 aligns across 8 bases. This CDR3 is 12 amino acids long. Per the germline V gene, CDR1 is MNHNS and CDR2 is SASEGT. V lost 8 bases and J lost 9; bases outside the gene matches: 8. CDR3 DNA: TGTGCCAGCTGGTCTAGCGGGCCGCCCCAGTACTTC. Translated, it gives CASWSSGPPQYF.

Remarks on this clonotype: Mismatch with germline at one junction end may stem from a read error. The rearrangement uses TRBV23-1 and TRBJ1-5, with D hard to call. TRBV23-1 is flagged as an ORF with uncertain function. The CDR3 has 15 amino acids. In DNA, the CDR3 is TGCCCCAGAGTGGGTTTCCTCTATAGCAATCAGCCCCAGCATTTT. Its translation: CPRVGFLYSNQPQHF.

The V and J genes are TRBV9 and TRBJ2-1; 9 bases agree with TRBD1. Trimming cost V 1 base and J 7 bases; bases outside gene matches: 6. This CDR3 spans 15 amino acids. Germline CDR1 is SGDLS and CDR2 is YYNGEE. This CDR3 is CASSVRDRVVNEQFF. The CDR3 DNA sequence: TGTGCCAGCAGCGTACGGGACAGGGTTGTTAATGAGCAGTTCTTC.

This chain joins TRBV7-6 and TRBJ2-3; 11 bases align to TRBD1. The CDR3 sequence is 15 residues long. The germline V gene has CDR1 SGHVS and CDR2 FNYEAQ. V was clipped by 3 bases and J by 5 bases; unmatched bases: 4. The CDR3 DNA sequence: TGTGCCAGCAGCTTCAAGGGGACAGGGGGAGATACGCAGTATTTT. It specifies CASSFKGTGGDTQYF. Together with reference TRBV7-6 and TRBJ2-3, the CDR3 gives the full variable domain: GAGVSQSPRYKVTKRGQDVALRCDPISGHVSLYWYRQALGQGPEFLTYFNYEAQQDKSGLPNDRFSAERPEGSISTLTIQRTEQRDSAMYRCASSFKGTGGDTQYFGPGTRLTVL.

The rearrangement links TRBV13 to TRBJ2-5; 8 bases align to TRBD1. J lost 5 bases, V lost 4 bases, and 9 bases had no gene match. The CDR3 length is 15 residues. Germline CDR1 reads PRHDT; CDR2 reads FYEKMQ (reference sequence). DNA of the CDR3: TGTGCCAGCAGCTCTCTCGGGACAGGCGAGGAGACCCAGTACTTC. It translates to CASSSLGTGEETQYF.

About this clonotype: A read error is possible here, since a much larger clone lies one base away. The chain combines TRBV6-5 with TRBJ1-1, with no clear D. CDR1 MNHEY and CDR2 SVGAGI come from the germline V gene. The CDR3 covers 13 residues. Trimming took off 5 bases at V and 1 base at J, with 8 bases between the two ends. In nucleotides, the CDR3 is TGTGCCAGCAGTGAACAGTCGAACACTGAAGCTTTCTTT. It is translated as CASSEQSNTEAFF.

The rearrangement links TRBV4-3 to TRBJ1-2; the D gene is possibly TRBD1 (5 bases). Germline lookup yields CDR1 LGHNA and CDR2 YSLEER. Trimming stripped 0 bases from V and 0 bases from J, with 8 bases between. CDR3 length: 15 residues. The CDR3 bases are TGCGCCAGCAGCCAAGAACTGGGGGCTAACTATGGCTACACCTTC. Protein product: CASSQELGANYGYTF.

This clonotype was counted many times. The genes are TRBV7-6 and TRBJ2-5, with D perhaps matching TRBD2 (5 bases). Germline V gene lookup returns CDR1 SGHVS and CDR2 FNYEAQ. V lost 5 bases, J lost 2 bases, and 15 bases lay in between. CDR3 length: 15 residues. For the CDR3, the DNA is TGTGCCAGCAGCCCCCACGGGGAGCTGCAAGAGACCCAGTACTTC. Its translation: CASSPHGELQETQYF.